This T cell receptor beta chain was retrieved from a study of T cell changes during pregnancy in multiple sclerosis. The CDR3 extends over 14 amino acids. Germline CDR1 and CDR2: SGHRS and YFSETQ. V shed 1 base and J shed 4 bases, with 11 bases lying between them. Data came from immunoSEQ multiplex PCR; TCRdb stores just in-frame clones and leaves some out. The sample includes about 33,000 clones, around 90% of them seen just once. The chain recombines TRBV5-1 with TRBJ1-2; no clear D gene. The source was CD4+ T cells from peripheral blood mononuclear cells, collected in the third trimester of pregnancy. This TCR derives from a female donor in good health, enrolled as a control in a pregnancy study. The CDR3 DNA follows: TGCGCCAGCAGCTTGATGCAGTCCTTCTATGGCTACACCTTC. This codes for CASSLMQSFYGYTF. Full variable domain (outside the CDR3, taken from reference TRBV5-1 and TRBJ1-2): KAGVTQTPRYLIKTRGQQVTLSCSPISGHRSVSWYQQTPGQGLQFLFEYFSETQRNKGNFPGRFSGRQFSNSRSEMNVSTLELGDSALYLCASSLMQSFYGYTFGSGTRLTVV.